This T cell receptor (beta chain) was identified in a study of blood T cells in healthy people across ages. The authors ran a second PCR of about 6 to 11 cycles using a sample-barcoded 5' primer and a J-beta primer mix. The template-switch adaptor, which had 12 random nucleotides, put a tag on each cDNA molecule. TCRdb reanalysed the 5' RACE reads using MiXCR and keeps one entry per CDR3 protein. The sample includes some 690,000 distinct CDR3 sequences, 20% to 25% of them seen just once. For this clonotype: Its antigen is undetermined.

The CDR3 runs 15 residues. The germline CDR1 and CDR2 sequences are SGDLS and YYNGEE. J lost 4 bases, V lost 4 bases, and 6 bases had no gene match. Study outcomes and limitations: As age increased, TCR beta diversity per million T cells fell in a roughly linear fashion. Long-lived donors had more naive CD4+ cells and higher diversity than aged donors.

This TCR was sampled from a man aged 70 or older in good health. The chain employs TRBV9 and TRBJ2-2; 8 bases match TRBD1. Input material: blood. The CDR3 protein is CASSSDRGGTGELFF. In DNA, the CDR3 is TGTGCCAGCAGCTCCGACAGGGGTGGCACCGGGGAGCTGTTTTTT. Complete variable domain (other parts from reference TRBV9 and TRBJ2-2): DSGVTQTPKHLITATGQRVTLRCSPRSGDLSVYWYQQSLDQGLQFLIQYYNGEERAKGNILERFSAQQFPDLHSELNLSSLELGDSALYFCASSSDRGGTGELFFGEGSRLTVL.